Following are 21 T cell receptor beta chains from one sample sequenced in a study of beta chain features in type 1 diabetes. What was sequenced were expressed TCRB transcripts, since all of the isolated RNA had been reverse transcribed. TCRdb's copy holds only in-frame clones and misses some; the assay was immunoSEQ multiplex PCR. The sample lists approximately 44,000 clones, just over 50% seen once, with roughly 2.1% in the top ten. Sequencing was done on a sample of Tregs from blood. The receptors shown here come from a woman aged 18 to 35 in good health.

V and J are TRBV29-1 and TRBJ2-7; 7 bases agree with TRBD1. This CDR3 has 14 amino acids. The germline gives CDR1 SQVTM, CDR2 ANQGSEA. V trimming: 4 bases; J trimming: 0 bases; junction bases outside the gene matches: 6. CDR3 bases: TGCAGCGTTGGGTACAGGGGTATCTCCTACGAGCAGTACTTC. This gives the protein CSVGYRGISYEQYF.

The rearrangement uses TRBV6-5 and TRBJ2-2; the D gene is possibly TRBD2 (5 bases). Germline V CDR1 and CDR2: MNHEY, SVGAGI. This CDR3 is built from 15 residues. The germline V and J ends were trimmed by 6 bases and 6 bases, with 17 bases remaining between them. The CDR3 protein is CASRRLTRGPGELFF. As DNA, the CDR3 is TGTGCCAGCAGACGCCTCACCCGAGGGCCCGGGGAGCTGTTTTTT.

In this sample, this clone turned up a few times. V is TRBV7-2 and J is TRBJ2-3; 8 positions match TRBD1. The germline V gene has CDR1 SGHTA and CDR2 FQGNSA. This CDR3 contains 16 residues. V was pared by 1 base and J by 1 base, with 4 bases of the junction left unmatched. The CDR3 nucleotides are TGTGCCAGCAGCTTAGATAACAGGGGGGGCACAGATACGCAGTATTTT. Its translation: CASSLDNRGGTDTQYF.

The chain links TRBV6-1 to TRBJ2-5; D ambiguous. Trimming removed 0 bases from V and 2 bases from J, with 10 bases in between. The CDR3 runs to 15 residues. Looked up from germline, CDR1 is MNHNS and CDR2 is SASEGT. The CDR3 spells CASSEARSKQETQYF. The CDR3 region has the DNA TGTGCCAGCAGTGAAGCTCGCAGTAAACAAGAGACCCAGTACTTC.

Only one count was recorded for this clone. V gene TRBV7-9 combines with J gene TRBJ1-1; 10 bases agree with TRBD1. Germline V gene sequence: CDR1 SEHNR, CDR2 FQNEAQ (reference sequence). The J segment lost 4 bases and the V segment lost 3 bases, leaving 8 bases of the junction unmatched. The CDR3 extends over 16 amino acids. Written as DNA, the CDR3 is TGTGCCAGCAGCTTGCGGGACAGGGGATTGAGCACTGAAGCTTTCTTT. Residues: CASSLRDRGLSTEAFF. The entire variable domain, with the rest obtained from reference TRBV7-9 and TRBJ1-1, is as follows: DTGVSQNPRHKITKRGQNVTFRCDPISEHNRLYWYRQTLGQGPEFLTYFQNEAQLEKSRLLSDRFSAERPKGSFSTLEIQRTEQGDSAMYLCASSLRDRGLSTEAFFGQGTRLTVV.

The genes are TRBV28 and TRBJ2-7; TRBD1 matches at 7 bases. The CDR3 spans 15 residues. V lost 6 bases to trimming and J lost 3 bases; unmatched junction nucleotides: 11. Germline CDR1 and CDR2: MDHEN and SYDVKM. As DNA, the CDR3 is TGTGCCAGCAGCCAAGGACAGGTAGATTTCTACGAGCAGTACTTC. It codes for CASSQGQVDFYEQYF.

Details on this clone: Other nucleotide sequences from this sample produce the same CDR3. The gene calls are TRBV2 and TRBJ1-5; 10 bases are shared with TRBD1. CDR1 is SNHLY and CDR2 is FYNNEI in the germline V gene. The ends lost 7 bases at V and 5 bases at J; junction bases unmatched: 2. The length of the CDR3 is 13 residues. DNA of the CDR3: TGTGCCAGCACCGGACAGGGGGATCAGCCCCAGCATTTT. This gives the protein CASTGQGDQPQHF.

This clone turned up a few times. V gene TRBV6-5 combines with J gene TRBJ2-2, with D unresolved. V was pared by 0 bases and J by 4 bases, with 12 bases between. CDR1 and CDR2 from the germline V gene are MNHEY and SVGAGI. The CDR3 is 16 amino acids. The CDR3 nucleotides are TGTGCCAGCAGTTACTCGAGGAGAGCGCTCACCGGGGAGCTGTTTTTT. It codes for CASSYSRRALTGELFF.

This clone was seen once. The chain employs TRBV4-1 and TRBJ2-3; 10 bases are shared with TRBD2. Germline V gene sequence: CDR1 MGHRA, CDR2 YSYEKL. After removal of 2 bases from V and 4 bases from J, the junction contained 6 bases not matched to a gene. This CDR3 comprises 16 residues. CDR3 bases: TGCGCCAGCAGCCAATACCTAGCGGGAGCATCAGATACGCAGTATTTT. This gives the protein CASSQYLAGASDTQYF.

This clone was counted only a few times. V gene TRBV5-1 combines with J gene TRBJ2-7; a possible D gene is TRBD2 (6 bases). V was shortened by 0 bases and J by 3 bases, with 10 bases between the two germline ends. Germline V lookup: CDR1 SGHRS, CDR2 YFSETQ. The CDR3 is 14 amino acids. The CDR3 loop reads CASSLVGLNYEQYF. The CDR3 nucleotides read TGCGCCAGCAGCTTGGTGGGACTCAACTACGAGCAGTACTTC.

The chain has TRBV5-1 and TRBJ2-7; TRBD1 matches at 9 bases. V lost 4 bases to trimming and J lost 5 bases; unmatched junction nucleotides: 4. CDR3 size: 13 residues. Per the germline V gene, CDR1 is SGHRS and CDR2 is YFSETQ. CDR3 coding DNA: TGCGCCAGCAGCCCCGGGACAGGGAACGAGCAGTACTTC. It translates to CASSPGTGNEQYF.

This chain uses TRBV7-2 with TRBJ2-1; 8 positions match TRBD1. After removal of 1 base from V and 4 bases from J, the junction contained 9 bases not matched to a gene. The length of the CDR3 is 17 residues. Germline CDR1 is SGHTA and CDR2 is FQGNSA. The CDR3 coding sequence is TGTGCCAGCAGCTTAGAAGGTTTCGGACAGGGATACAATGAGCAGTTCTTC. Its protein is CASSLEGFGQGYNEQFF.

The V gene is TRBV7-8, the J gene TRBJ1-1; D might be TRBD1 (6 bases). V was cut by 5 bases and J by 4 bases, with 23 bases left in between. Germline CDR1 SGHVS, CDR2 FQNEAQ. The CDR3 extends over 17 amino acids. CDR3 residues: CASSPPPSAGVATEAFF. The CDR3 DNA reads TGTGCCAGCAGCCCACCCCCCTCGGCAGGGGTGGCCACTGAAGCTTTCTTT.

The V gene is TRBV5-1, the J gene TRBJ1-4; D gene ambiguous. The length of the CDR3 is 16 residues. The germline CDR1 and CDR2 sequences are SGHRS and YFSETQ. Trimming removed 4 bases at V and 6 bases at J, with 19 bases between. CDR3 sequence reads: CASSRAMKAHHEKLFF. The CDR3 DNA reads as TGCGCCAGCAGCCGCGCCATGAAAGCCCACCATGAAAAACTGTTTTTT.

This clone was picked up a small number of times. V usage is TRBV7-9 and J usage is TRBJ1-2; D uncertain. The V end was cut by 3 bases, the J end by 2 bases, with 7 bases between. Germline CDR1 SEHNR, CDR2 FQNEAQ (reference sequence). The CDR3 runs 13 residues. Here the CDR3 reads CASSFGGNYGYTF. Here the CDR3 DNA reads TGTGCCAGCAGCTTTGGAGGGAACTATGGCTACACCTTC.

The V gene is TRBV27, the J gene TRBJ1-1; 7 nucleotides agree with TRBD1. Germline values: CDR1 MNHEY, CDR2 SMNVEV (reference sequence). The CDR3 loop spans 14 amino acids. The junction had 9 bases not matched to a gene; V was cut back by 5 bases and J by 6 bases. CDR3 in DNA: TGTGCCAGCAGTCGCTACAGGGGTGTCTCTGAAGCTTTCTTT. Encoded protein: CASSRYRGVSEAFF.

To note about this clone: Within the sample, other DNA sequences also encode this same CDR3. Here the CDR3 DNA reads TGTGCCAGCAGTGGGACAGCAACTAATGAAAAACTGTTTTTT. It specifies CASSGTATNEKLFF. This chain connects TRBV6-5 to TRBJ1-4; 7 nucleotides match TRBD1. With V trimmed by 5 bases and J by 0 bases, 0 bases remained unmatched. CDR3 length: 14 residues. From germline, CDR1 is MNHEY and CDR2 SVGAGI.

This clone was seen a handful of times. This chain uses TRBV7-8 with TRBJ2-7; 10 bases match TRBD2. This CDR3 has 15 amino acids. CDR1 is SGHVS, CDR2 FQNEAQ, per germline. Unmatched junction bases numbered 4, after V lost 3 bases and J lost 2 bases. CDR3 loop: CASSLKLAGTYEQYF. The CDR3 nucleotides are TGTGCCAGCAGCTTGAAACTAGCGGGGACCTACGAGCAGTACTTC.

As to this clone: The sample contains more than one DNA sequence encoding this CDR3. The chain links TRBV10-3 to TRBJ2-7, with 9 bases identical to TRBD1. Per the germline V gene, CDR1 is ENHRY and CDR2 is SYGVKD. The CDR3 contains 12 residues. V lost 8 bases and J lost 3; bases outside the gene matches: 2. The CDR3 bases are TGTGCCATCGGACAGGGGAACTACGAGCAGTACTTC. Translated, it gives CAIGQGNYEQYF.

This chain's CDR3 is CASSLETDYEQYF. The CDR3 coding sequence is TGTGCCAGCAGCTTAGAAACAGACTACGAGCAGTACTTC. This rearrangement joins TRBV11-2 to TRBJ2-7, with D unclear. Germline CDR1 and CDR2: SGHAT and FQNNGV. The CDR3 runs 13 residues. With 0 bases removed from V and 3 bases from J, the gap between germline ends came to 6 bases.

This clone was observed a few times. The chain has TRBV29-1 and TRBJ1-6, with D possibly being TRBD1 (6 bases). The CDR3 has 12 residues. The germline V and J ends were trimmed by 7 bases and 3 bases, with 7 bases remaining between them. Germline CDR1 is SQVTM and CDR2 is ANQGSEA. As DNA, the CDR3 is TGCAGCGCAGGGGACTATAATTCACCCCTCCACTTT. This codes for CSAGDYNSPLHF.